This is a list of T cell receptor beta chains from one sample in a study of blood T cell repertoires in COVID-19. TCRdb's table, derived via immunoSEQ multiplex PCR, lists solely in-frame clones and lacks some. The table records 180,000 or so clones, under 90% of them present only once. Specimen: peripheral blood. These receptors were taken from a person aged 65 to 85 with COVID-19, enrolled during active disease. Each CDR3 is given with its conserved first and last residue. The order of the fields is J gene, clone size, CDR3 length, D gene, V gene, CDR3 protein, CDR3 DNA. The D gene is left open where the match is weak. Size values are once, few and many counts, or a class for expanded clones, and some rows have none.

>TRBJ1-5|-|16|-|TRBV21-1
CASSKGPGQGEEPQHF
TGTGCCAGCAGCAAAGGGCCGGGACAGGGGGAGGAACCCCAGCATTTT
>TRBJ1-2|-|12|TRBD1|TRBV29-1
CSVVGTGEGYTF
TGCAGCGTCGTAGGGACAGGGGAAGGCTACACCTTC
>TRBJ2-7|-|14|-|TRBV7-9
CASSLSGSVNEQYF
TGTGCCAGCAGCTTAAGTGGGAGCGTCAACGAGCAGTACTTC
>TRBJ1-1|-|14|TRBD1|TRBV5-4
CASSFPGQYTEAFF
TGTGCCAGCAGCTTCCCGGGACAGTACACTGAAGCTTTCTTT
>TRBJ1-2|-|15|TRBD1|TRBV24-1
CATSAPSTGTDGYTF
TGTGCCACCTCAGCGCCCTCGACAGGGACTGATGGCTACACCTTC
>TRBJ2-7|few|16|TRBD1|TRBV19
CASSPSGTGGLYEQYF
TGTGCCAGTAGTCCATCCGGGACAGGGGGTCTATACGAGCAGTACTTC
>TRBJ2-5|-|16|TRBD2|TRBV28
CASSLWTSGAEETQYF
TGTGCCAGCAGTTTATGGACTAGCGGGGCAGAAGAGACCCAGTACTTC
>TRBJ2-3|-|15|TRBD2|TRBV6-2/TRBV6-3
CASSYSAGGTDTQYF
TGTGCCAGCAGTTACTCCGCGGGGGGGACAGATACGCAGTATTTT
>TRBJ2-7|once|14|TRBD1|TRBV3-1/TRBV3-2
CASSPGQARYEQYF
TGTGCCAGCAGCCCGGGACAGGCCCGCTACGAGCAGTACTTC
>TRBJ2-5|-|13|-|TRBV10-2
CASTGGRGETQYF
TGCGCCAGCACTGGGGGGCGGGGGGAGACCCAGTACTTC
>TRBJ2-5|-|15|-|TRBV5-1
CASSLVTGTQETQYF
TGCGCCAGCAGCTTGGTGACAGGAACACAAGAGACCCAGTACTTC
>TRBJ1-1|-|13|-|TRBV30
CAWMKRALTEAFF
TGTGCCTGGATGAAGCGGGCCCTCACTGAAGCTTTCTTT
>TRBJ1-2|-|15|TRBD1|TRBV7-2
CASSLVQGAGYGYTF
TGTGCCAGCAGCTTAGTACAGGGGGCTGGATATGGCTACACCTTC